This TCR beta chain was identified in a study of blood T cell repertoires in COVID-19. Study summary: Sample material is recorded as cDNA or gDNA derived from T cells, B-cell-depleted T cells, or PBMCs.

Cohort placement rested on clinical history that participants reported themselves. Before being deemed recovered, Cohort 3 donors had two negative PCRs, clearance, or symptom resolution. Using immunoSEQ multiplex PCR, the repertoire was profiled, and TCRdb retains in-frame clones only, with some absent. The data show roughly 250,000 clones, approximately 90% seen once. Germline CDR1 reads LNHDA; CDR2 reads SQIVND (reference sequence). The junction had 8 bases not matched to a gene; V was cut back by 5 bases and J by 4 bases. CDR3 length: 15 amino acids. The chain combines TRBV19 with TRBJ1-2, with 9 positions matching TRBD1. What was sequenced was PBMCs or T cells enriched from blood (not recorded which). The TCR comes from a woman younger than 35 who had recovered from COVID-19. The CDR3 region has the DNA TGTGCCAGTAGTCTAGGACAGGGGATCAGCTATGGCTACACCTTC. This codes for CASSLGQGISYGYTF.